This TCR beta chain originates from a study of Graves' ophthalmopathy and Graves' hyperthyroidism. Study results and caveats: Ophthalmopathy versus stable hyperthyroidism: 13-signature model gave around 90% sensitivity, roughly 81% specificity. The model reached around 64% sensitivity and roughly 76% specificity for predicting ophthalmopathy progression.

Concerning this clonotype itself: Antigen unknown.

Trimming cost V 1 base and J 4 bases; bases outside gene matches: 4. The CDR3 loop spans 14 amino acids. Per germline, CDR1 SQVTM and CDR2 ANQGSEA. RNA transcripts yielded amplified TCR beta CDR3 regions. In the first round, RT-PCR was carried out with HTBI primers, and a multiplex PCR formed the second round. TCRdb redid the calling of the multiplex PCR reads with MiXCR, one entry per CDR3 protein. This table holds 240,000 or so distinct CDR3 sequences, less than 55% found once. The TCR comes from an adult man with Graves' ophthalmopathy. The chain is built from TRBV29-1 and TRBJ1-5, with 7 bases fitting TRBD1. Material for sequencing was peripheral blood. The DNA of the CDR3 is TGCAGCGTTGAAGGGACAGGCACGAATCAGCCCCAGCATTTT. It yields the protein CSVEGTGTNQPQHF.